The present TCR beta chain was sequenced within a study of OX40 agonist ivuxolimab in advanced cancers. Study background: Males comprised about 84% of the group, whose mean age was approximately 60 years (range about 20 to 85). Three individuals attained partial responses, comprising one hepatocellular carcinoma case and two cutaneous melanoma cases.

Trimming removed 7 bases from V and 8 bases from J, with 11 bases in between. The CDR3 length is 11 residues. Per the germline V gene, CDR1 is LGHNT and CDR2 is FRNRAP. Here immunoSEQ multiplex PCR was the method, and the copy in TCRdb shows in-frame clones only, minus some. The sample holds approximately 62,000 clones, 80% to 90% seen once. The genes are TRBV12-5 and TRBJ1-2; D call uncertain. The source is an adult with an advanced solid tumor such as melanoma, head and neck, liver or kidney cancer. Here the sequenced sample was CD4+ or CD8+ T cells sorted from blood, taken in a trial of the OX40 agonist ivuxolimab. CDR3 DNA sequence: TGTGCTAGTGTATCCGGCCTCGGCTACACCTTC. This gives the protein CASVSGLGYTF.